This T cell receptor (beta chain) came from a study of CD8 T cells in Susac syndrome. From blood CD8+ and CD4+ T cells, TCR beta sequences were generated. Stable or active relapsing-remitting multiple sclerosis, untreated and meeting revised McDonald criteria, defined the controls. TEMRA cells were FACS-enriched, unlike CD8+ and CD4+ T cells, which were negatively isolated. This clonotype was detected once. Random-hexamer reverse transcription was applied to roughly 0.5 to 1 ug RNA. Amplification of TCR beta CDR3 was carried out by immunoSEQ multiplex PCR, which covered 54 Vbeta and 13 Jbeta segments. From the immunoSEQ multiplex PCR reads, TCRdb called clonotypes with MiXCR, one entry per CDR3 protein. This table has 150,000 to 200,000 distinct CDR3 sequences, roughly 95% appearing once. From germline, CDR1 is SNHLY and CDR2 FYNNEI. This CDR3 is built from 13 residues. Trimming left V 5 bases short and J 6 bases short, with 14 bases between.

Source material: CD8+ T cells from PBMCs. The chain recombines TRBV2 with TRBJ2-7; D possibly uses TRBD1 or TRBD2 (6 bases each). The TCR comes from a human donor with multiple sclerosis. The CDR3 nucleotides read TGTGCCAGCAGTCCGGGGGCCCCCGGCGAGCAGTACTTC. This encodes CASSPGAPGEQYF.